This TCR beta chain was found in a study of early T cells in non-severe SARS-CoV-2 infection. Study context: Unsorted whole blood bulk RNA was sequenced, with unpaired chains.

In this sample, this clonotype turned up a few times. V shed 4 bases and J shed 2 bases, with 14 bases lying between them. Germline-derived CDR1 and CDR2 are SEHNR and FQNEAQ (reference sequence). The CDR3 has 15 amino acids. The TCR library protocol attached unique molecular identifiers to the individual cDNA molecules. A single record per CDR3 protein comes from TCRdb applying MiXCR to the 5' RACE reads. Here the sample spans about 68,000 distinct CDR3 sequences, approximately 11% being singletons. The chain uses TRBV7-9 and TRBJ1-1; D is uncertain. Sequenced sample: whole blood. This TCR came from an adult who was a healthcare worker with PCR-confirmed SARS-CoV-2 infection or an uninfected control (not recorded which). This chain's CDR3 is CASSSDWSDNTEAFF. CDR3 DNA: TGTGCCAGCAGCTCAGACTGGTCAGACAACACTGAAGCTTTCTTT.